This TCR beta chain is drawn from a study of T cell responses to AZD1222 COVID-19 vaccine. This clone appeared a single time. Its target is not known. One junction end does not reproduce the germline sequence, and a read error may be involved. General study results and limits: Mapped onto spike, vaccine-associated CD4 TCRs spanned it and were dominant at 160-218 and 743-854.

Profiled with immunoSEQ multiplex PCR; TCRdb holds only in-frame clones, not every one. The profile covers about 130,000 clones, with 90% to 95% appearing a single time and about 6.7% taken by the ten largest. The CDR3 runs 15 residues. Looked up from germline, CDR1 is SSHAT and CDR2 is FNYEAQ (reference sequence). Sequenced here: peripheral blood, sampled 28 days after the second AZD1222 dose. V and J are TRBV7-7 and TRBJ2-3; possibly TRBD2 for D (5 bases). The TCR comes from an adult who received the AZD1222 COVID-19 vaccine. For the CDR3, the DNA is TGTGCTAGCAGCTTAGCGCCAGGCGGGACAGATACGCAGTATTTT. Its protein is CASSLAPGGTDTQYF.